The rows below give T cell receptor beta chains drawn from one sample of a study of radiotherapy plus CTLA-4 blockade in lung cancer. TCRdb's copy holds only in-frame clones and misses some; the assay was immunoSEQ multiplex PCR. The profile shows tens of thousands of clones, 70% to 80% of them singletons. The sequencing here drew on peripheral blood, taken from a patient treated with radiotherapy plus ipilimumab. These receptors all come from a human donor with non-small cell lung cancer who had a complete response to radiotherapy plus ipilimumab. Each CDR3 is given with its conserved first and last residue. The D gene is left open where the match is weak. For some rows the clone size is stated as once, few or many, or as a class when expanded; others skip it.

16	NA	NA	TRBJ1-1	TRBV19	TGTGCCAGTAGTATAGATAGGGCTTGGGGGGACACTGAAGCTTTCTTT	CASSIDRAWGDTEAFF
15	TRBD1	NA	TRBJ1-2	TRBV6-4	TGTGCCAGCAGTGACTCGATCAACAGGGGTGGGGGCTACACCTTC	CASSDSINRGGGYTF
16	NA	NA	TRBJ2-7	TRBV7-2	TGTGCCAGCAGCTTAGCGCGAGAGGTGCGCTCCTACGAGCAGTACTTC	CASSLAREVRSYEQYF
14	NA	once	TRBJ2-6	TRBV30	TGTGCCTGGAGTGAGGGCTCTGGGGCCAACGTCCTGACTTTC	CAWSEGSGANVLTF
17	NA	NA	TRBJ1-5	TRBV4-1	TGCGCCAGCAGCCAAGACGGCCAGGGTACCAACAATCAGCCCCAGCATTTT	CASSQDGQGTNNQPQHF
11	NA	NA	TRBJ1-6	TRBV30	TGTGCCTGGAGTGTACAGCGACCCCTCCACTTT	CAWSVQRPLHF
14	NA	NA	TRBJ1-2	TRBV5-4	TGTGCCAGCAGCTTGTTCGCAGTCGCTATCGGCTACACCTTC	CASSLFAVAIGYTF
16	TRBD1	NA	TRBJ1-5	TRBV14	TGTGCCAGCAGCCAAACCGGGACAGGGGTTCACCAGCCCCAGCATTTT	CASSQTGTGVHQPQHF
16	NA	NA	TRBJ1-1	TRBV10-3	TGTGCCATCAGTGAGGTAGACCCGCGAATGAACACTGAAGCTTTCTTT	CAISEVDPRMNTEAFF
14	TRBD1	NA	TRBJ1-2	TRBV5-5	TGTGCCAGCAGCCGCCAAGACAGGGAACGCGGCTACACCTTC	CASSRQDRERGYTF
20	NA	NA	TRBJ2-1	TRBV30	TGTGCCTGGGAGCCAGGCGGAGGGACCACTAGAAGTAGCTCCTACAATGAGCAGTTCTTC	CAWEPGGGTTRSSSYNEQFF
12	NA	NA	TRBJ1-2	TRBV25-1	TGTGCCAGCAGGGAAGACGGCTATGGCTACACCTTC	CASREDGYGYTF
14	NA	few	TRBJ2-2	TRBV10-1	TGCGCCAGCAGCGGGCAGGGGAACACCGGGGAGCTGTTTTTT	CASSGQGNTGELFF
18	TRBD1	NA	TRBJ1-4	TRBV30	TGTGCCTGGAGCGGATCGACAGGGTGGGGGGCAACTAATGAAAAACTGTTTTTT	CAWSGSTGWGATNEKLFF
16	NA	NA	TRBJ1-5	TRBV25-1	TGTGCCAGCAGTGACTCAGGAGGAGGTTTCGGTCAGCCCCAGCATTTT	CASSDSGGGFGQPQHF
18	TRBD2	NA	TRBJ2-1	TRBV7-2	TGTGCCAGCAGCTCCCGGACTAGCGGGAGGGCCTCCTACAATGAGCAGTTCTTC	CASSSRTSGRASYNEQFF
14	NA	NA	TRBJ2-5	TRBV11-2	TGTGCCAGCAGCTTCCAGGGAGGACCAGAGACCCAGTACTTC	CASSFQGGPETQYF
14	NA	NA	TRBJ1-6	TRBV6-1	TGTGCCAGCAGTGATTTACGGGGGGGATCACCCCTCCACTTT	CASSDLRGGSPLHF
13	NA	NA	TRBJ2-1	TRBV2	TGTGCCAGCAGTGATGCTACATACAATGAGCAGTTCTTC	CASSDATYNEQFF
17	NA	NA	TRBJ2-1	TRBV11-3	TGTGCCAGCAGCCCCTTTTTAGCGGCAAGAATCGGGGATGAGCAGTTCTTC	CASSPFLAARIGDEQFF
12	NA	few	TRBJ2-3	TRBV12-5	TGTGCTAGTCAACAGAGCACAGATACGCAGTATTTT	CASQQSTDTQYF
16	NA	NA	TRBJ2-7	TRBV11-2	TGTGCCAGAGCCCGTCTCAGGGGAGGTAAGACCTACGAGCAGTACTTC	CARARLRGGKTYEQYF
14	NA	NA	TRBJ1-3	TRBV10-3	TGTGCCATCAGGATGGGGGCGCGGGGAAACACCATATATTTT	CAIRMGARGNTIYF
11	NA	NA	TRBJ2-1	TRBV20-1	TGCAGTGCTAGTATCTACAATGAGCAGTTCTTC	CSASIYNEQFF
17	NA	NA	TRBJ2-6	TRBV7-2	TGTGCCAGCAGCCCTACGGACACTTTCTCTGGGGCCAACGTCCTGACTTTC	CASSPTDTFSGANVLTF
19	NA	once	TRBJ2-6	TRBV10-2	TGCGCCAGCCCCCGGGGCCCCCAGGGTTCAGCGTCTGGGGCCAACGTCCTGACTTTC	CASPRGPQGSASGANVLTF
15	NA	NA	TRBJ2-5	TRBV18	TGTGCCAGCTCAAGAGGACCCGACAGCCAAGAGACCCAGTACTTC	CASSRGPDSQETQYF
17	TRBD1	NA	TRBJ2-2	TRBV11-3	TGTGCCAGCAGCCCCCCGGACAGGGAAGTTAACACCGGGGAGCTGTTTTTT	CASSPPDREVNTGELFF
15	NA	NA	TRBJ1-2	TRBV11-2	TGTGCCAGCAGCTTAGATTCCGCCATTGGGGGAAGCTACACCTTC	CASSLDSAIGGSYTF
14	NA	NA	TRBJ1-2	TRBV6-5	TGTGCCAGCAGTTACCTAGACGGATTCTATGGCTACACCTTC	CASSYLDGFYGYTF
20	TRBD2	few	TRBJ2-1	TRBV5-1	TGCGCCAGCAGCTTACTCCCCCCGTCGGGGGGAGCAGGCATCAGGAATGAGCAGTTCTTC	CASSLLPPSGGAGIRNEQFF
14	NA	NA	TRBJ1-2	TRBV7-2	TGTGCCAGCAGCTTAGACGGTACCGCGGGGGGCTACACCTTC	CASSLDGTAGGYTF
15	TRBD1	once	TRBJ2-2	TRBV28	TGTGCCAGCGAAACAGGGGGCGTAGGAATCGGGGAGCTGTTTTTT	CASETGGVGIGELFF
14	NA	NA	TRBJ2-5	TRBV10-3	TGTGCCATCAGTGAGCCTAGGGCGGCGGGGACCCAGTACTTC	CAISEPRAAGTQYF
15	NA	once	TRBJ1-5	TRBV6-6	TGTGCCAGCAGGTCAGGAGTGAACGTCAATCAGCCCCAGCATTTT	CASRSGVNVNQPQHF
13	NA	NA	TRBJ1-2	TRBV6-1	TGTGCCAGCAGCGGCAGGGAACGCTATGGCTACACCTTC	CASSGRERYGYTF
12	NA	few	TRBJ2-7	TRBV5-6	TGTGCCAGCGGGCGGAAGCCATACGAGCAGTACTTC	CASGRKPYEQYF
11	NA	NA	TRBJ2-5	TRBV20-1	TGCAGTGCCAAGGTCCCAGAGACCCAGTACTTC	CSAKVPETQYF
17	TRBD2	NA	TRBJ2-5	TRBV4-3	TGCGCCAGCAGCCAAGGGGTTGGTAGCGGGACTCAAGAGACCCAGTACTTC	CASSQGVGSGTQETQYF
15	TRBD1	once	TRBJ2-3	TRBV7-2	TGTGCCAGCAGCTTTGACAGGGGGCGATGGGATACGCAGTATTTT	CASSFDRGRWDTQYF
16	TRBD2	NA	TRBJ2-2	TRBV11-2	TGTGCCAGCAGCTTTCAGACTAGCGGGAGATTCGGGGAGCTGTTTTTT	CASSFQTSGRFGELFF
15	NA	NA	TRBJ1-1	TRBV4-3	TGCGCCAGCAGCCAAGATTGGCAGGACCGCGCTGAAGCTTTCTTT	CASSQDWQDRAEAFF
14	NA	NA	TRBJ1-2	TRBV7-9	TGTGCCAGCAGCGAAAGAGGATCCAACTATGGCTACACCTTC	CASSERGSNYGYTF
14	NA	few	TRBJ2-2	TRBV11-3	TGTGCCAGCAGGCCAGGAGGGGAAGCCGGGGAGCTGTTTTTT	CASRPGGEAGELFF
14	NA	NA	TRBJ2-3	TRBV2	TGTGCCAGCAGTGAAGAATGGGGTGGGGGTACGCAGTATTTT	CASSEEWGGGTQYF
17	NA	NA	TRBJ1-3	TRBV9	TGTGCCAGCAGCGTAGTCCCCTGGGCGGGAACTGGAAACACCATATATTTT	CASSVVPWAGTGNTIYF
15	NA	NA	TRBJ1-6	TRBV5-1	TGCGCCAGCAGATCCGGACTCCCCCGGGATTCACCCCTCCACTTT	CASRSGLPRDSPLHF
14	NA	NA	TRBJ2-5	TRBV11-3	TGTGCCAGCAGCCCCGCGGGTCGCCAGGAGACCCAGTACTTC	CASSPAGRQETQYF
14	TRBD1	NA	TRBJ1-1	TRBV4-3	TGCGCCAGCAGCCAAGATGGACAGGGGTCTGAAGCTTTCTTT	CASSQDGQGSEAFF
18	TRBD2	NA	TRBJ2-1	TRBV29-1	TGCAGCGTTGAACCCCTCCTAGCGGGAGAAGCCATGCGCAATGAGCAGTTCTTC	CSVEPLLAGEAMRNEQFF
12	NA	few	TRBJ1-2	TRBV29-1	TGCAGCGGGAGTCGGGGGGACTATGGCTACACCTTC	CSGSRGDYGYTF
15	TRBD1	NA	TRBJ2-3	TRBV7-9	TGTGCCAGCAGCTTAAAAGGGGGCCGCACAGATACGCAGTATTTT	CASSLKGGRTDTQYF
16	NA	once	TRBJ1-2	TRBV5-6	TGTGCCAGCAGCCAGCTCGGGATGGGACCGAACTATGGCTACACCTTC	CASSQLGMGPNYGYTF
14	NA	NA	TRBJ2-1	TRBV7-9	TGTGCCAGCAGCTGGAATGGGGTTACAAATGAGCAGTTCTTC	CASSWNGVTNEQFF
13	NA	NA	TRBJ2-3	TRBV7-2	TGTGCCAGCAGCCCCGGACTGTTGGATACGCAGTATTTT	CASSPGLLDTQYF
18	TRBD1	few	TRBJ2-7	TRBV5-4	TGTGCCAGCAGCCTAGCCCTGAACATACAGGGGGCCGGGTACGAGCAGTACTTC	CASSLALNIQGAGYEQYF
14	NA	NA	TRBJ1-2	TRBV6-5	TGTGCCACCCAGAGGGCAGGGGAAAGCTATGGCTACACCTTC	CATQRAGESYGYTF
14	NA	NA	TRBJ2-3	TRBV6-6	TGTGCCAGCTCCTGGGTGACTAGTGTTCGTACGCAGTATTTT	CASSWVTSVRTQYF
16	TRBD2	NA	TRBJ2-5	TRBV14	TGTGCCAGCAGCCCCGCCGCAGCGGGGGGACAAGAGACCCAGTACTTC	CASSPAAAGGQETQYF